This entry describes one TCR beta chain. This entry is derived from a study of cytomegalovirus exposure and HLA in healthy donors. The germline V gene has CDR1 MDHEN and CDR2 SYDVKM. Losses at the gene ends were 3 bases for V and 4 bases for J; bases not matched to a gene: 4. The CDR3 consists of 14 residues. This table comes from immunoSEQ multiplex PCR, and its TCRdb copy is limited to in-frame clones, with some not included. The data show approximately 46,000 clones, over 85% seen once. The chain combines TRBV28 with TRBJ1-2, with 8 bases lining up with TRBD1. Sequenced material: PBMCs. The sequence derives from a woman between 18 and 29 years old in good health and CMV-seronegative. The CDR3, as DNA: TGTGCCAGCAGTTTGCCAGGGGGCACCTATGGCTACACCTTC. Translating gives CASSLPGGTYGYTF.